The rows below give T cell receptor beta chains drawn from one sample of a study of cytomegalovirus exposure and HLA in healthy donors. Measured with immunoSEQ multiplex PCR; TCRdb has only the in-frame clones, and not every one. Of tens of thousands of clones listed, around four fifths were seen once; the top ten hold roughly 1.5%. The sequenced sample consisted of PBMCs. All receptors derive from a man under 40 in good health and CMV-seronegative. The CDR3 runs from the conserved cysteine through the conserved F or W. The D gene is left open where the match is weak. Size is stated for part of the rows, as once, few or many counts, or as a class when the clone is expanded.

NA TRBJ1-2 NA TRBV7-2 CASSLNRQNYGYTF TGTGCCAGCAGCTTAAACAGGCAAAACTATGGCTACACCTTC
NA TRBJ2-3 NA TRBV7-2 CASSFQGGHTDTQYF TGTGCCAGCAGCTTCCAGGGGGGACACACAGATACGCAGTATTTT
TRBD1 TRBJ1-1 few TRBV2 CASSVQQGSRTEAFF TGTGCCAGCAGTGTACAACAGGGGAGCCGCACTGAAGCTTTCTTT
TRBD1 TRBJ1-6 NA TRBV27 CASSPTGLAAPLHF TGTGCCAGCAGTCCGACAGGGCTTGCAGCACCCCTCCACTTT
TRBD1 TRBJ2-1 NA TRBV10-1 CASSQGAINNEQFF TGCGCCAGCTCACAGGGGGCAATTAACAATGAGCAGTTCTTC
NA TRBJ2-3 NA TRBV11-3 CASSLARVRSSTDTQYF TGTGCCAGCAGCTTAGCCAGGGTGAGGTCTAGCACAGATACGCAGTATTTT
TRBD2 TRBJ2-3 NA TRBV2 CASRPSGASTDTQYF TGTGCCAGCAGACCTAGCGGAGCTAGCACAGATACGCAGTATTTT
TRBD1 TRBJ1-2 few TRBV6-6 CASEGDSYNYGYTF TGTGCCAGCGAAGGGGACAGTTACAACTATGGCTACACCTTC
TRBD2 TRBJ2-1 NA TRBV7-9 CASSLRLAGGNEQFF TGTGCCAGCAGCTTACGACTAGCGGGTGGGAATGAGCAGTTCTTC
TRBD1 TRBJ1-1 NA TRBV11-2 CASRIQTGVWTEAFF TGTGCCAGCAGGATCCAAACAGGGGTATGGACTGAAGCTTTCTTT
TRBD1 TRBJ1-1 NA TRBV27 CASSGQGNTEAFF TGTGCCAGCTCTGGACAGGGGAACACTGAAGCTTTCTTT
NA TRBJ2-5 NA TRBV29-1 CSVEDSSTDSLLRPGTQYF TGCAGCGTTGAAGATTCCTCTACGGACAGCCTCCTAAGACCGGGGACCCAGTACTTC
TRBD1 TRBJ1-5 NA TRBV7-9 CASSSTGGAFDQPQHF TGTGCCAGCAGCTCGACAGGGGGCGCGTTCGATCAGCCCCAGCATTTT
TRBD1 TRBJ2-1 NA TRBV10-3 CAISELIQGALNNEQFF TGTGCCATCAGTGAGTTGATACAGGGGGCGCTTAACAATGAGCAGTTCTTC
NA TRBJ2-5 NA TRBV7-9 CASSKNTVYQETQYF TGTGCCAGCAGCAAAAATACAGTCTACCAAGAGACCCAGTACTTC
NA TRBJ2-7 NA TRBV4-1 CASSQSTGSTYEQYF TGCGCCAGCAGCCAATCCACCGGGTCCACCTACGAGCAGTACTTC
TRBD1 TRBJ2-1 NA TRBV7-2 CASSYAGTGGNEQFF TGTGCCAGCAGCTATGCCGGGACAGGAGGAAATGAGCAGTTCTTC
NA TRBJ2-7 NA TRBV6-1 CASRRDSHVDYEQYF TGTGCCAGCAGAAGGGACTCACATGTTGACTACGAGCAGTACTTC
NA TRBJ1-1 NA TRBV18 CASSPPTVNTEAFF TGTGCCAGCTCCCCCCCGACAGTGAACACTGAAGCTTTCTTT
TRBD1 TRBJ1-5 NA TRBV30 CAGSTNTGALNQPQHF TGTGCCGGGAGTACAAACACAGGGGCCCTCAATCAGCCCCAGCATTTT
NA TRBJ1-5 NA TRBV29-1 CSVEGSEGQPQHF TGCAGCGTTGAGGGCAGCGAGGGTCAGCCCCAGCATTTT
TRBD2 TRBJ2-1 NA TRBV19 CASSSSGLAGDEQFF TGTGCCAGTAGTTCATCGGGACTAGCGGGAGATGAGCAGTTCTTC
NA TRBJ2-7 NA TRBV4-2 CASSQAVQGGTYEQYF TGTGCCAGCAGCCAAGCTGTACAGGGGGGGACCTACGAGCAGTACTTC
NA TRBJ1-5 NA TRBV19 CASSMGSGFDQPQHF TGTGCCAGTAGTATGGGGTCGGGGTTCGATCAGCCCCAGCATTTT